This TCR beta chain came from a study of blood T cell repertoires in COVID-19. Study details: The origin of the acute and convalescent COVID-19 samples was the United States, Italy and Spain. From T cells, B-cell-depleted T cells, or PBMCs came the material, which was cDNA or gDNA.

From germline, CDR1 is SGHTS and CDR2 YDEGEE. The length of the CDR3 is 16 residues. Trimming pared 5 bases from V and 3 bases from J, leaving 20 bases between. Source study methods: Cell counts per sample came from amplifying reference gene primers. The repertoire was sequenced with immunoSEQ multiplex PCR; TCRdb's copy has only in-frame clones and lacks some. Clone size and the V and J calls come from that table; the DNA yielded D and trimming. The table records 90,000 to 130,000 clones, approximately 86% of them present only once. The sequenced sample was peripheral blood. The TCR sequence derives from a man aged 40-49 years with acute or convalescent COVID-19. The V gene is TRBV5-8, the J gene TRBJ1-2, with D possibly TRBD1 on 5 matching bases. DNA for the CDR3: TGTGCCAGCAGTCCGGCTACCCGGGGGGGGTACTATGGCTACACCTTC. Translation: CASSPATRGGYYGYTF.